The clone carrying this T cell receptor (beta chain) was seen ten or more times. The data originate from a study of breast tumors, draining lymph nodes, adjacent tissues. TCRdb passed the multiplex PCR reads through MiXCR, listing each CDR3 protein once. Of approximately 130,000 distinct CDR3 sequences listed, 20% to 25% are singletons. Samples came from axillary lymph nodes draining the breast cancer. Per germline, CDR1 DFQATT and CDR2 SNEGSKA (reference sequence). J lost 2 bases, V lost 0 bases, and 5 bases had no gene match. The CDR3 totals 15 residues. The clonotype originates from a female donor with breast cancer. Some clones in this sample may be carry-over from other donors' samples. The specimen was axillary lymph node tissue. V gene TRBV20-1 combines with J gene TRBJ2-3, with 7 bases that match TRBD2. The CDR3 DNA reads as TGCAGTGCTAGAGATGGGAGGGCCCACACAGATACGCAGTATTTT. Translating it yields CSARDGRAHTDTQYF.